This TCR beta chain comes out of a study of shared T cell receptors in the human thymus. V was shortened by 6 bases and J by 0 bases, with 9 bases between the two germline ends. The CDR3 covers 13 residues. Germline CDR1 is MNHEY and CDR2 is SVGAGI. TCRdb's table, derived via immunoSEQ multiplex PCR, lists solely in-frame clones and lacks some. The sample comprises 600,000 or so clones, 70% to 90% of which are singletons, and over 0.008% rests with the top ten. This sample was also put to use in a study of human thymus T cells. From that report: Corrective cardiac operations yielded the resected thymus tissue.

The sequenced material came from thymocytes. This chain connects TRBV6-5 to TRBJ2-7; D call uncertain. This TCR came from a boy under three years old with a congenital heart defect. In nucleotides, the CDR3 is TGTGCCAGCAGCCCCGGGTCCTCCTACGAGCAGTACTTC. The encoded protein is CASSPGSSYEQYF.